This T cell receptor beta chain was captured by sequencing in a study of human T cells and chemical hapten exposure. Study summary: In the sensitization step, 2% DPC was placed on approximately 2 cm by approximately 2 cm of upper inner arm skin.

Findings and limits, study-wide: A positive correlation with patch test score was found for PT1 expanded TCR counts.

Methods used by the authors: Samples ranged from about 23,224 to 690,600 TCRs, with a median of about 96,000. MiXCR was run by TCRdb on the RACE reads, yielding one entry per CDR3 protein. The V and J calls were determined by TCRdb, not by the authors. Here the sample spans 150,000 to 200,000 distinct CDR3 sequences, 25% to 35% being singletons. This clonotype was counted ten times or more. Its antigen remains unknown. The V and J ends lost 4 bases and 4 bases respectively, with 13 bases between them. The CDR3 length is 15 residues. Germline V gene lookup returns CDR1 MNHEY and CDR2 SVGAGI. The time point here: pre-sensitization, week 0. Treatment noted: therapeutic diphenylcyclopropenone sensitization with weekly scalp DPC.

This TCR came from a woman in her twenties or thirties with alopecia areata. Some clones in this sample may be carry-over from other donors' samples. The specimen was whole blood, collected in connection with sensitization to the hapten diphenylcyclopropenone (DPC). J is TRBJ1-4 and V is TRBV6-5, with D maybe TRBD1 (6 bases). In nucleotides, the CDR3 is TGTGCCAGCAGTTCCGCCGACAGGTTTAATGAAAAACTGTTTTTT. Translated, it gives CASSSADRFNEKLFF.